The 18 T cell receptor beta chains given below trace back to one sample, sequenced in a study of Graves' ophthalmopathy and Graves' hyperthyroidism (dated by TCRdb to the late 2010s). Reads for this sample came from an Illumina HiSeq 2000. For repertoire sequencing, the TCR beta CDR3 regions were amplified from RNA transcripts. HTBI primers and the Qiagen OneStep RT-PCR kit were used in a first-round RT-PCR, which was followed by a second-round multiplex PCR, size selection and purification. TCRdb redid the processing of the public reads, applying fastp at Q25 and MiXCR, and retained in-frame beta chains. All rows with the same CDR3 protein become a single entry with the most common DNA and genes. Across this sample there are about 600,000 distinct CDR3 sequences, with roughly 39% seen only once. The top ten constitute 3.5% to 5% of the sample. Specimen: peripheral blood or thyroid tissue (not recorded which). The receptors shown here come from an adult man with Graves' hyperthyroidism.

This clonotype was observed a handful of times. The CDR3 bases are TGCAGCTTGAGGCTAGCGGGAGCCTACGAGCAGTACTTC. It specifies CSLRLAGAYEQYF. This chain connects TRBV29-1 to TRBJ2-7; 10 nucleotides line up with TRBD2. V lost 8 bases and J lost 2; bases outside the gene matches: 6. Germline V gene sequence: CDR1 SQVTM, CDR2 ANQGSEA. This CDR3 contains 13 residues.

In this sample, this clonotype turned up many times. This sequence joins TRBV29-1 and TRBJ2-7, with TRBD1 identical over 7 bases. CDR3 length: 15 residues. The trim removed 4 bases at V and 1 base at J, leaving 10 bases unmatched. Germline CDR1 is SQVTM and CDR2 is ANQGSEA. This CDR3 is CSVGDGQDASYEQYF. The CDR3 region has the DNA TGCAGCGTTGGGGACGGACAGGACGCATCCTACGAGCAGTACTTC.

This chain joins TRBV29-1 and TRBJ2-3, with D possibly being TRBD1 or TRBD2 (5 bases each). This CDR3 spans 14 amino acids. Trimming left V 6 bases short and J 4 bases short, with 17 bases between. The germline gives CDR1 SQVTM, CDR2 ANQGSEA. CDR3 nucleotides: TGCAGCGTACAGGACTCGACGGGTGCAGATACGCAGTATTTT. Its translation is CSVQDSTGADTQYF.

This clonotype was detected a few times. The CDR3 loop reads CASSYGSRGYEQYF. The CDR3 nucleotides are TGTGCCAGCAGTTACGGTTCCAGGGGCTACGAGCAGTACTTC. The chain couples TRBV6-5 to TRBJ2-7, with D possibly TRBD1 on 6 matching bases. Trimming left V 2 bases short and J 3 bases short, with 11 bases between. The CDR3 sequence is 14 residues long. Germline values: CDR1 MNHEY, CDR2 SVGAGI.

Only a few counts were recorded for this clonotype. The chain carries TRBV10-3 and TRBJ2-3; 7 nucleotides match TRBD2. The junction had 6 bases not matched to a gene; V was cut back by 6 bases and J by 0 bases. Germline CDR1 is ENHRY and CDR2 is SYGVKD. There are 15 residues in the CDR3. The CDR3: CAIRGLAESTDTQYF. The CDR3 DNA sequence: TGTGCCATCAGGGGGCTAGCGGAGAGCACAGATACGCAGTATTTT.

The CDR3 DNA is TGTGCCAGCAGCCAAGATCGAGGAGGGAGTAGCGGCCAAACCTACGAGCAGTACTTC. Protein sequence: CASSQDRGGSSGQTYEQYF. J is TRBJ2-7 and V is TRBV4-2, with D perhaps TRBD2 (6 bases). V lost 0 bases to trimming and J lost 2 bases, with 23 bases between them. This CDR3 comprises 19 residues. Germline V gene sequence: CDR1 LGHNA, CDR2 YNFKEQ.

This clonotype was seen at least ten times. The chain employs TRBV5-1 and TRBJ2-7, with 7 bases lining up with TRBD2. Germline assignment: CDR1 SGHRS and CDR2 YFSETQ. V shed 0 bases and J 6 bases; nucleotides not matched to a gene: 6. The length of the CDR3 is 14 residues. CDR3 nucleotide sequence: TGCGCCAGCAGCTTGGACGGCGGGAGCGGCGAGCAGTACTTC. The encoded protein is CASSLDGGSGEQYF.

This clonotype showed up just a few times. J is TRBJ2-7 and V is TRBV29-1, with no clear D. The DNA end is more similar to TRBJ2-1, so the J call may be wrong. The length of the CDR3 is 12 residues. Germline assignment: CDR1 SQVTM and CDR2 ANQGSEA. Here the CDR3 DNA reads TGCAGCGTTGGTTTGGTCTCGGCTGAGCAGTTCTTC. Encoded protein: CSVGLVSAEQFF.

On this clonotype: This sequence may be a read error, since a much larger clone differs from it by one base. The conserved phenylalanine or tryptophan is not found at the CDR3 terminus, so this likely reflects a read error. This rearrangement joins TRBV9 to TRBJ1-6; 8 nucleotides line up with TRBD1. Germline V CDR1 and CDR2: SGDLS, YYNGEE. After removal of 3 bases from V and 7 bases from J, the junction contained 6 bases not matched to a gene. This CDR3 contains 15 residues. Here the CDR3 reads CASSAGQGQNSPLHS. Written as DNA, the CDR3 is TGTGCCAGCAGCGCCGGACAGGGACAAAATTCACCCCTCCACTCT.

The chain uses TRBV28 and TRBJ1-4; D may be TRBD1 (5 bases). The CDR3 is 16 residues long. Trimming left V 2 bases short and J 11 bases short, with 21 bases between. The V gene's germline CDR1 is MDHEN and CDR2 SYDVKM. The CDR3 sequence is CASSLRAFGSRGKLFF. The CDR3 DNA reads TGTGCCAGCAGTTTACGCGCTTTTGGGTCCCGGGGGAAACTGTTTTTT.

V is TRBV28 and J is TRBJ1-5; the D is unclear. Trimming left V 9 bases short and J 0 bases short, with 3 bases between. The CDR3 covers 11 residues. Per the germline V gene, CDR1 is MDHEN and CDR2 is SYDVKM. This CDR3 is CARVSNQPQHF. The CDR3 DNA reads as TGTGCCAGGGTTAGCAATCAGCCCCAGCATTTT.

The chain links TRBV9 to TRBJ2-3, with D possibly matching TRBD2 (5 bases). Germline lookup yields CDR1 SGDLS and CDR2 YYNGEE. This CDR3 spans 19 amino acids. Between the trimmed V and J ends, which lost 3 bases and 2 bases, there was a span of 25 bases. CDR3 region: CASSDPGVPLWGYTDTQYF. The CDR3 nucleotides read TGTGCCAGCAGCGACCCCGGGGTCCCCTTGTGGGGTTACACAGATACGCAGTATTTT.

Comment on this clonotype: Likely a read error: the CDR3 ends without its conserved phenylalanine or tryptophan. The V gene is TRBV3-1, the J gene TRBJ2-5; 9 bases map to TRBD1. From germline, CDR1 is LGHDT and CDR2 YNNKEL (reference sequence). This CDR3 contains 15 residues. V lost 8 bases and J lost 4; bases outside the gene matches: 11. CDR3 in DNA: TGTGCCAGCTCACTTTCGGGACAGGGCGTAGAGACCCAGTACTAC. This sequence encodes CASSLSGQGVETQYY.

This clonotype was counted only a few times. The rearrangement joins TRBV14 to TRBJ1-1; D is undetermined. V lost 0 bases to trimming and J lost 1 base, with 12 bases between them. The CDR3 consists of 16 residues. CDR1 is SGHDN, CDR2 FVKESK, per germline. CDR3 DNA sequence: TGTGCCAGCAGCCAAGATCTGGCGGGAGGGAACACTGAAGCTTTCTTT. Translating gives CASSQDLAGGNTEAFF.

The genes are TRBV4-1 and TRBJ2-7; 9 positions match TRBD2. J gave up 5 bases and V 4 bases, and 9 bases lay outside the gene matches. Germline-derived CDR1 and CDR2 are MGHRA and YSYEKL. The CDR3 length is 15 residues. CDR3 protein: CASSPQAGGYHEQYF. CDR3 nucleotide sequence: TGCGCCAGCAGCCCCCAAGCGGGAGGATACCACGAGCAGTACTTC.

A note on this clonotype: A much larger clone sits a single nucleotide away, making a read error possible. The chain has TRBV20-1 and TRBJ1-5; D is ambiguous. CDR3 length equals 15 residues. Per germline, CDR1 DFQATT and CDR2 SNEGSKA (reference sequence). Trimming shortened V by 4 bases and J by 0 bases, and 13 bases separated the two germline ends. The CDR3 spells CSAKGVGYSNQPQHF. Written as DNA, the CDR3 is TGCAGTGCTAAAGGTGTGGGCTATAGCAATCAGCCCCAGCATTTT.

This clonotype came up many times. The CDR3 DNA reads TGTGCCAGCAGCCAGCGGGAGTCTGAAGAGACCCAGTACTTC. Its protein is CASSQRESEETQYF. The chain links TRBV7-9 to TRBJ2-5; 8 nucleotides match TRBD2. Trimming took 5 bases from V and 3 from J; bases not matched to a gene: 5. The germline V gene encodes CDR1 SEHNR and CDR2 FQNEAQ (reference sequence). The CDR3 consists of 14 residues.

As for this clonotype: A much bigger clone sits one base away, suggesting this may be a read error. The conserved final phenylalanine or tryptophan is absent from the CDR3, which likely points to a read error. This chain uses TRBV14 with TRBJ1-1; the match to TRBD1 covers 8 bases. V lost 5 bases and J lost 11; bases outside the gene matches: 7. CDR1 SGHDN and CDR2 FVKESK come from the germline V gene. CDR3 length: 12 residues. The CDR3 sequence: CASSAGQGGAFL. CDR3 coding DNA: TGTGCCAGCAGCGCAGGACAGGGTGGCGCTTTCCTT.